This TCR beta chain was profiled in a study of early T cells in non-severe SARS-CoV-2 infection. Study overall: Sequencing targeted bulk RNA from unsorted whole blood, leaving chains unpaired. Study results and caveats: Missing private and CD4 specificities, VDJdb matching favored anti-spike CD8 responses.

The V and J ends lost 3 bases and 7 bases respectively, with 10 bases between them. Germline-derived CDR1 and CDR2 are SGHVS and FNYEAQ. The CDR3 has 13 residues. There are a few counts of this clonotype. The antigen remains undetermined. Attachment of unique molecular identifiers was made to individual cDNA molecules. In TCRdb, the 5' RACE reads were re-called with MiXCR into one record per CDR3 protein. The table shows more than 35,000 distinct CDR3 sequences, with roughly 5% occurring only once. This rearrangement joins TRBV7-6 to TRBJ2-1, with D hard to call. The material sequenced was whole blood. The TCR sequence derives from an adult who was a healthcare worker with PCR-confirmed SARS-CoV-2 infection or an uninfected control (not recorded which). This CDR3 is CASSLFGANEQFF. In nucleotides, the CDR3 is TGTGCCAGCAGCTTGTTTGGAGCGAATGAGCAGTTCTTC. The full variable domain, completed using reference TRBV7-6 and TRBJ2-1, is GAGVSQSPRYKVTKRGQDVALRCDPISGHVSLYWYRQALGQGPEFLTYFNYEAQQDKSGLPNDRFSAERPEGSISTLTIQRTEQRDSAMYRCASSLFGANEQFFGPGTRLTVL.